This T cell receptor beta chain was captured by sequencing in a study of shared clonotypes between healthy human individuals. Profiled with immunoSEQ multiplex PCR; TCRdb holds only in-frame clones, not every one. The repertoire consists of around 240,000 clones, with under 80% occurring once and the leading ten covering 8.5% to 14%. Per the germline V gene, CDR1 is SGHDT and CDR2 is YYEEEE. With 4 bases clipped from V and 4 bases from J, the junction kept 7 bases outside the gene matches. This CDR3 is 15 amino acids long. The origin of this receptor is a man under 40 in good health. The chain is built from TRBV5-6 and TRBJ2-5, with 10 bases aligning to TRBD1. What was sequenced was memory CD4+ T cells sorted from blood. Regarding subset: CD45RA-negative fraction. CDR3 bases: TGTGCCAGCAGCCTCCGACAGGGGGCGAGAGAGACCCAGTACTTC. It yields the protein CASSLRQGARETQYF.